This TCR beta chain comes out of a study of vaccination effects on CD4 cells after COVID-19. Study-wide results and caveats: Clones arising from infection and from vaccination showed marked clonal contraction late after vaccination.

Using viral peptide pools, the ViraFEST assay grew out antigen-specific CD4+ T cells prior to sequencing. When around 9 days of culture had elapsed, CD4+ T cells were isolated. Each participant received a vaccine that was either BNT162b2 or mRNA-1273, given as two doses. Vaccine recipients lacked prior SARS-CoV-2 infection and had negative nucleocapsid antibodies. CDR1 and CDR2 from the germline V gene are DFQATT and SNEGSKA (reference sequence). The CDR3 spans 11 residues. Trimming pared 4 bases from V and 7 bases from J, leaving 11 bases between. Concerning this clone itself: Its antigen is unknown.

Sequenced by immunoSEQ multiplex PCR; TCRdb stores in-frame clones only, minus some. The sample shows more than 9,500 clones, about three quarters of them seen only once. The sample consisted of CD4+ T cells from PBMCs cultured with SARS-CoV-2 spike peptides, taken after COVID-19 vaccination. The sequence came from a human donor who received a COVID-19 vaccine. The chain joins TRBV20-1 to TRBJ2-7, with D unresolved. The CDR3 region is CSATPLGEQYF. The CDR3, as DNA: TGCAGTGCTACGCCATTGGGGGAGCAGTACTTC.